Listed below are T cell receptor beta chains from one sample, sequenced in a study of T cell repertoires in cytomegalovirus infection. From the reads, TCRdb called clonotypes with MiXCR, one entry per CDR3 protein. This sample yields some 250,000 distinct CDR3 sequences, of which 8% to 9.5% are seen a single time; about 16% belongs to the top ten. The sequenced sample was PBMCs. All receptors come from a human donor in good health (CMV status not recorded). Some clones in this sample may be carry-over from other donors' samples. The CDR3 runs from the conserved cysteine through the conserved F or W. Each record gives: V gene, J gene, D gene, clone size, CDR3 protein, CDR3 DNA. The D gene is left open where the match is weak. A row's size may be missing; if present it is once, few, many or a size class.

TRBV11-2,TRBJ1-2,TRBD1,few,CASSLETGGAYGYTF,TGTGCCAGCAGCTTAGAGACAGGGGGCGCTTATGGCTACACCTTC
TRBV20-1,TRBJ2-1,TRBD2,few,CSARGRGGRAFYNEQFF,TGCAGTGCTAGAGGTCGGGGAGGGAGGGCCTTCTACAATGAGCAGTTCTTC
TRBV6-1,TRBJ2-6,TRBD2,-,CASSGLAGESGANVLTF,TGTGCCAGCAGTGGACTAGCGGGAGAGTCTGGGGCCAACGTCCTGACTTTC
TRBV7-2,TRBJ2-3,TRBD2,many,CASSPKAGGPRSYF,TGTGCCAGCAGCCCTAAAGCGGGAGGGCCCCGGTCCTATTTT
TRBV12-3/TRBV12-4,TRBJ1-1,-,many,CASSFGRLNTEAFF,TGTGCCAGCAGTTTCGGCCGTTTGAACACTGAAGCTTTCTTT
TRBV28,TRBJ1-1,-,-,CASSNRLGGGGTEAFF,TGTGCCAGCAGTAACCGCCTTGGGGGGGGAGGTACTGAAGCTTTCTTT
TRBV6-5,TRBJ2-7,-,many,CASRIDPRGEQYF,TGTGCCAGCAGAATTGACCCGCGGGGCGAGCAGTACTTC
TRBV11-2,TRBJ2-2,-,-,CASSFQGGGRFF,TGTGCCAGCAGCTTCCAGGGTGGGGGGAGGTTTTTT
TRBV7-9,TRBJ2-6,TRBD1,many,CASSLDRAVLSGANVLTF,TGTGCCAGCAGCCTCGACAGGGCTGTTCTCTCTGGGGCCAACGTCCTGACTTTC
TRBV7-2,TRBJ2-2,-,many,CASSLSGIGELFF,TGTGCCAGCAGCTTATCAGGGATCGGGGAGCTGTTTTTT
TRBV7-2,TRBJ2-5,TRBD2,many,CASSLWGGVSTSGQETQYF,TGTGCCAGCAGCTTATGGGGGGGCGTATCGACTAGCGGACAAGAGACCCAGTACTTC
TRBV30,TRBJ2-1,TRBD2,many,CAWGGDASSTLNEQFF,TGTGCCTGGGGGGGGGATGCCAGCTCGACACTCAATGAGCAGTTCTTC
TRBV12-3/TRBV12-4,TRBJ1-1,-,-,CASSLYVGRTTEAFF,TGTGCCAGCAGTTTGTATGTCGGCAGGACCACTGAAGCTTTCTTT
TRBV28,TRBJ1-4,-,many,CASSFQTATNEKLFF,TGTGCCAGCAGTTTCCAGACCGCAACTAATGAAAAACTGTTTTTT
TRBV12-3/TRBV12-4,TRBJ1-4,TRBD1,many,CASSRDRGRLGKLFF,TGTGCCAGCAGCCGAGACAGGGGACGTCTTGGAAAACTGTTTTTT
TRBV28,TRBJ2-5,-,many,CASSFLGGGETQYF,TGTGCCAGCAGTTTTTTGGGAGGGGGAGAGACCCAGTACTTC
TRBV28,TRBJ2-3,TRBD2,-,CASSLGTRGTDTQYF,TGTGCCAGCAGTTTGGGGACTAGAGGCACAGATACGCAGTATTTT
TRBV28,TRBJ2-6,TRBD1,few,CATGQVNSGANVLTF,TGTGCCACCGGACAGGTTAACTCTGGGGCCAACGTCCTGACTTTC
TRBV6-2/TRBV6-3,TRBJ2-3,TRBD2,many,CASRSPPSGGPTDTQYF,TGTGCCAGCAGATCCCCCCCTAGCGGGGGACCCACAGATACGCAGTATTTT
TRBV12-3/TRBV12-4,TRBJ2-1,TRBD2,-,CASSYAGGLNNEQFF,TGTGCCAGCAGTTATGCGGGGGGGCTTAACAATGAGCAGTTCTTC
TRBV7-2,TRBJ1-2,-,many,CASMGRNYGYTF,TGTGCCAGCATGGGTCGAAACTATGGCTACACCTTC
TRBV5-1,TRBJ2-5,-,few,CASSQIRAVEETQYF,TGCGCCAGCAGCCAAATCAGGGCTGTGGAAGAGACCCAGTACTTC
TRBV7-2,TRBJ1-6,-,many,CASSLKWGRWGNSPLHF,TGTGCCAGCAGCTTAAAATGGGGGCGGTGGGGCAATTCACCCCTCCACTTT
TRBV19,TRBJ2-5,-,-,CASSNSLGLEKTQYF,TGTGCCAGTAGTAATTCTTTGGGGCTTGAGAAGACCCAGTACTTC
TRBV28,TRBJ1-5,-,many,CASSFRRGGEPQHF,TGTGCCAGCAGTTTCAGGCGGGGTGGCGAGCCCCAGCATTTT
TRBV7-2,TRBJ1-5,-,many,CASSPDSVNQPQHF,TGTGCCAGCAGCCCCGACAGCGTCAATCAGCCCCAGCATTTT
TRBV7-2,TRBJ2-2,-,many,CASSLDKVPTGELFF,TGTGCCAGCAGCCTCGACAAAGTTCCAACCGGGGAGCTGTTTTTT
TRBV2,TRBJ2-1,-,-,CASSGRNEQFF,TGTGCCAGCAGTGGTAGGAATGAGCAGTTCTTC
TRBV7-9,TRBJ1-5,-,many,CASSFGQNSNQPQHF,TGTGCCAGCAGCTTTGGACAGAATAGCAATCAGCCCCAGCATTTT
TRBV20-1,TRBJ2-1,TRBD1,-,CSARTGTGSYNEQFF,TGCAGTGCTAGGACCGGGACAGGAAGCTACAATGAGCAGTTCTTC
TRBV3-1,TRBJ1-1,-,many,CASSQGEGRNTEAFF,TGTGCCAGCAGCCAAGGAGAGGGGCGGAACACTGAAGCTTTCTTT
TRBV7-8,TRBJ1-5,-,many,CASSTRGGRASNQPQHF,TGTGCCAGCAGCACTCGAGGCGGCAGGGCTAGCAATCAGCCCCAGCATTTT
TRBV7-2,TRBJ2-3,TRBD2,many,CASSLVGGGLAGRDTQYF,TGTGCCAGCAGCTTAGTCGGGGGGGGACTAGCGGGGCGAGATACGCAGTATTTT
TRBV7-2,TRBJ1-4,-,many,CASSSLVGEKLFF,TGTGCCAGCAGCTCCCTGGTGGGGGAAAAACTGTTTTTT
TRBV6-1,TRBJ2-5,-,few,CASREVGSQETQYF,TGTGCCAGCAGAGAGGTGGGATCCCAAGAGACCCAGTACTTC
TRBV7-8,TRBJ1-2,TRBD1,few,CASSSHRTGRSRYGYTF,TGTGCCAGCAGCTCGCATAGGACAGGGAGGTCCCGATATGGCTACACCTTC
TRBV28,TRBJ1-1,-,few,CASSFSGGVITEAFF,TGTGCCAGCAGTTTCTCCGGGGGCGTAATCACTGAAGCTTTCTTT
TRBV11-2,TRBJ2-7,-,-,CASSLGTGRTYEQYF,TGTGCCAGCAGCTTAGGTACGGGACGCACCTACGAGCAGTACTTC
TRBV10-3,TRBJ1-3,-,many,CAIRDSSGNTIYF,TGTGCCATCAGGGACTCCTCTGGAAACACCATATATTTT
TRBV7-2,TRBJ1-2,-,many,CASSLARNTYGYTF,TGTGCCAGCAGCTTAGCCAGGAACACTTATGGCTACACCTTC